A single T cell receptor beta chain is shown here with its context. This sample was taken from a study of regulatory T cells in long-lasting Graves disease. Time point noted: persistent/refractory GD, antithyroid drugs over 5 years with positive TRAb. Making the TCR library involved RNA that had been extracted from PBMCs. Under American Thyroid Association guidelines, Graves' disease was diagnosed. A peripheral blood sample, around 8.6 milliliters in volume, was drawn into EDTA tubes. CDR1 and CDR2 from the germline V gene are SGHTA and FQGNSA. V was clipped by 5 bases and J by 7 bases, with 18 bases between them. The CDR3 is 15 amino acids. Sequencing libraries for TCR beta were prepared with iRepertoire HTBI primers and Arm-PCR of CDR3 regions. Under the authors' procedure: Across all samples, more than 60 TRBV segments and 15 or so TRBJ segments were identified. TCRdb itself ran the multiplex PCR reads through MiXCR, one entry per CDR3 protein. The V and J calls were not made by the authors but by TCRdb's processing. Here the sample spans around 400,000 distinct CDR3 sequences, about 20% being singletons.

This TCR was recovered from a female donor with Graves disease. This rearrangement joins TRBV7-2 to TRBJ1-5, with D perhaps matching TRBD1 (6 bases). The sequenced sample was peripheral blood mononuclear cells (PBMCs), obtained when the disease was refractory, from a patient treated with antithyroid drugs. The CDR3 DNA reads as TGTGCCAGCAGCCCAACTCGGGGGCGCATGCAGCCCCAGCATTTT. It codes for CASSPTRGRMQPQHF. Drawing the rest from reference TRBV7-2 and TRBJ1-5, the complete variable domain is GAGVSQSPSNKVTEKGKDVELRCDPISGHTALYWYRQSLGQGLEFLIYFQGNSAPDKSGLPSDRFSAERTGGSVSTLTIQRTQQEDSAVYLCASSPTRGRMQPQHFGDGTRLSIL.